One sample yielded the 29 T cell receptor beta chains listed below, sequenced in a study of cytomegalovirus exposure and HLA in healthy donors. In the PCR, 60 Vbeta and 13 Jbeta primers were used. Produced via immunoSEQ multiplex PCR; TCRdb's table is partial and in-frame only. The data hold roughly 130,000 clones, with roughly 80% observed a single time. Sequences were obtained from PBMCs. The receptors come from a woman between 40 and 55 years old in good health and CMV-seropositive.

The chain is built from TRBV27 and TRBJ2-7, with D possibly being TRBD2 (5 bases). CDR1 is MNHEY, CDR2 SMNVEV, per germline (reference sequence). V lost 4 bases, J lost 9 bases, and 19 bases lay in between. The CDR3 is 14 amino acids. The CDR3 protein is CASSSIGREWWQYF. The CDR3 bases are TGTGCCAGCAGTTCAATCGGCCGGGAATGGTGGCAGTACTTC.

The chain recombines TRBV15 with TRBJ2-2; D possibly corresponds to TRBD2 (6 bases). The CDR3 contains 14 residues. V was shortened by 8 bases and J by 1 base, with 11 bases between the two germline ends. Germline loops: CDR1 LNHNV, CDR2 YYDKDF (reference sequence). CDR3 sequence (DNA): TGTGCCACCGGGGCGCGGGGGAACACCGGGGAGCTGTTTTTT. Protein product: CATGARGNTGELFF.

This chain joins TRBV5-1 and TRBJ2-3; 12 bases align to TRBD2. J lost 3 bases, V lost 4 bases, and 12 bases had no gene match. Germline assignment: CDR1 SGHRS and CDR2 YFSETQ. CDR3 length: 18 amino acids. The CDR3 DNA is TGCGCCAGCAGCGTGTCTGGGACTAGCGGGCTCGGGACAGATACGCAGTATTTT. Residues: CASSVSGTSGLGTDTQYF.

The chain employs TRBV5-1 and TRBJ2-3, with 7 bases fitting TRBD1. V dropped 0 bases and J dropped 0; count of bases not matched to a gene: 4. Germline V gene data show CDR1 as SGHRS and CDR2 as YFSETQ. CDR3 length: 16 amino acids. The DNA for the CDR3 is TGCGCCAGCAGCTTGGGAGACAGGGCCAGCACAGATACGCAGTATTTT. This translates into CASSLGDRASTDTQYF.

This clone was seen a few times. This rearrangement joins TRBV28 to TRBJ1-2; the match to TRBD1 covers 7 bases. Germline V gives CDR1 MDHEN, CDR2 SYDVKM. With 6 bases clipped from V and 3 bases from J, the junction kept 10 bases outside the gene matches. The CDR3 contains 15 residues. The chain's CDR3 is CASSRGQTGHYGYTF. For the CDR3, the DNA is TGTGCCAGCAGCCGGGGGCAGACAGGGCACTATGGCTACACCTTC.

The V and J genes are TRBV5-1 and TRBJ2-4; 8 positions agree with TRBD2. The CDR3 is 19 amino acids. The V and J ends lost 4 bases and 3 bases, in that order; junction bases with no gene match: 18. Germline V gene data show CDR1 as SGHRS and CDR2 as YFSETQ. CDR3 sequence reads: CASSPAGGGTPVGKNIQYF. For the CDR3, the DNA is TGCGCCAGCAGCCCGGCGGGGGGCGGGACCCCGGTGGGCAAAAACATTCAGTACTTC.

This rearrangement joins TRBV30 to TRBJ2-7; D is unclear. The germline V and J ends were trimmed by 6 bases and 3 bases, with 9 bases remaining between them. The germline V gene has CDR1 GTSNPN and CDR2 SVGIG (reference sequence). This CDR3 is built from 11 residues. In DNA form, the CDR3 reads TGTGCCTGCGGTGAACTCTACGAGCAGTACTTC. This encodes CACGELYEQYF.

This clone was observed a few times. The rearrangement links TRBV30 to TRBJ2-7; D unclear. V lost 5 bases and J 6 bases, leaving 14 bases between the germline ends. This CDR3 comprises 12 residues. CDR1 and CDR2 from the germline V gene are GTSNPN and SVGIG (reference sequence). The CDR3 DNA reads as TGTGCCTGGCAACCCAAGCCTTCCGAGCAGTACTTC. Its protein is CAWQPKPSEQYF.

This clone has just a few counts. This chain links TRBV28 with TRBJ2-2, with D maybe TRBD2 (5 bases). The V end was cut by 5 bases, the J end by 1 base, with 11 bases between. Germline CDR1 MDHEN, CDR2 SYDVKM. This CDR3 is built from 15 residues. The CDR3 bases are TGTGCCAGCAGTGACCTTACTAGGAACACCGGGGAGCTGTTTTTT. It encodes CASSDLTRNTGELFF.

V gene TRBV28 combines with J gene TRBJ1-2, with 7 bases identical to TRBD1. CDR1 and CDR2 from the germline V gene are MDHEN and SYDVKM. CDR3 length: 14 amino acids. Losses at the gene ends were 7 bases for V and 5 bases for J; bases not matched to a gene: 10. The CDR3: CASNQPPGGYGYTF. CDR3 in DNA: TGTGCCAGCAACCAACCCCCAGGGGGTTATGGCTACACCTTC.

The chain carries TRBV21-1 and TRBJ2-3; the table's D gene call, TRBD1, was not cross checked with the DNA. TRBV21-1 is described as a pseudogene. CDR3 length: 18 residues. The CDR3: CASSKEIRDRDPPDTQYF. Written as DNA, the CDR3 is TGTGCCAGCAGCAAAGAAATAAGGGACAGGGATCCCCCAGATACGCAGTATTTT.

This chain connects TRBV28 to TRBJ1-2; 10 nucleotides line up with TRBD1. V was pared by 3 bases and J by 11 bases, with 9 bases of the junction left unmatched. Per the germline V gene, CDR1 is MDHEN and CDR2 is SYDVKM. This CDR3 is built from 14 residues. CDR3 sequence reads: CASSLYGTGDTYTF. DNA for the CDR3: TGTGCCAGCAGTTTGTATGGGACAGGGGATACTTACACCTTC.

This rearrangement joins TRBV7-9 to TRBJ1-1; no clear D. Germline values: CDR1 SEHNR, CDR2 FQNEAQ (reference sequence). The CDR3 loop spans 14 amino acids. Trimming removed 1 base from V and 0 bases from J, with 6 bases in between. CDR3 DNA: TGTGCCAGCAGCTTAGACAGTATGAACACTGAAGCTTTCTTT. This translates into CASSLDSMNTEAFF.

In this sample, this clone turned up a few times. This CDR3 reads CAWSRLPYEQYF. CDR3 nucleotide sequence: TGTGCCTGGAGTAGACTCCCCTACGAGCAGTACTTC. This chain connects TRBV30 to TRBJ2-7; D unresolved. CDR1 and CDR2 from the germline V gene are GTSNPN and SVGIG (reference sequence). Trimming left V 2 bases short and J 2 bases short, with 7 bases between. The CDR3 extends over 12 amino acids.

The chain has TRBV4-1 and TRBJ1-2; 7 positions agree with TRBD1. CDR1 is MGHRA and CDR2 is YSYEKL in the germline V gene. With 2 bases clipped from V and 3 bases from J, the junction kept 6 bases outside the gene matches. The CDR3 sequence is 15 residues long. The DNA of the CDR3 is TGCGCCAGCAGCCAACGTACAGGGGCAGACTATGGCTACACCTTC. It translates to CASSQRTGADYGYTF.

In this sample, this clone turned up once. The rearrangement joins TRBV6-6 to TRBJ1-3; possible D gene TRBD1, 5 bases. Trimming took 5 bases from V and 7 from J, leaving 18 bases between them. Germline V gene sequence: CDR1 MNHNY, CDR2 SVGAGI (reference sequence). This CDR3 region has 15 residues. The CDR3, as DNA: TGTGCCAGCAGTCCCATCGGGCAGGGAGGCAACACCATATATTTT. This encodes CASSPIGQGGNTIYF.

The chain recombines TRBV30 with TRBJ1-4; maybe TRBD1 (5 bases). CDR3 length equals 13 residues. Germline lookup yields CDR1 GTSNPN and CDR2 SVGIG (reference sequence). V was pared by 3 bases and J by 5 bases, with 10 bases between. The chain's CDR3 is CAWSRDGNEKLFF. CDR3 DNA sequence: TGTGCCTGGAGCAGGGATGGGAATGAAAAACTGTTTTTT.

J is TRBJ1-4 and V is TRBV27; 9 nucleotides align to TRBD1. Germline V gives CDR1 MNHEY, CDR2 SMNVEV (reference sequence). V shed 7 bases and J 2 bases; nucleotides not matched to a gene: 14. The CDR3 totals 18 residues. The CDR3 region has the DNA TGTGCCAGCACAAGGGGAACAGGGGGCGCGGTTACTAATGAAAAACTGTTTTTT. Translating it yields CASTRGTGGAVTNEKLFF.

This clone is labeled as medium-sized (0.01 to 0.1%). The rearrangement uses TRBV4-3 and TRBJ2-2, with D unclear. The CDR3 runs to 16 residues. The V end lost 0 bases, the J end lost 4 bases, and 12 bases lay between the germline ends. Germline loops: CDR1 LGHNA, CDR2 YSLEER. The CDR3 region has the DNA TGCGCCAGCAGCCAAGATGGGCACCTCGGCACCGGGGAGCTGTTTTTT. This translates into CASSQDGHLGTGELFF.

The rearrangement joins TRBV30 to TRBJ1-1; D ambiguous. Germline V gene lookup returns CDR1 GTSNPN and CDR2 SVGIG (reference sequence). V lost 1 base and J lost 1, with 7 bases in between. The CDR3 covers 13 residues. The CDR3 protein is CAWSEDSNTEAFF. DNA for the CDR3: TGTGCCTGGAGTGAGGACTCGAACACTGAAGCTTTCTTT. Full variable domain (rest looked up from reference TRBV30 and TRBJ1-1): SQTIHQWPATLVQPVGSPLSLECTVEGTSNPNLYWYRQAAGRGLQLLFYSVGIGQISSEVPQNLSASRPQDRQFILSSKKLLLSDSGFYLCAWSEDSNTEAFFGQGTRLTVV.

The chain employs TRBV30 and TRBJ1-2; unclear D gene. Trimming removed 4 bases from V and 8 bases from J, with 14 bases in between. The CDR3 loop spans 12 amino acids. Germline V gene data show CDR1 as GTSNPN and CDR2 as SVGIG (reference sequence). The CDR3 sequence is CAWTLPPGGYTF. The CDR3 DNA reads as TGTGCCTGGACCCTCCCCCCGGGAGGCTACACCTTC.

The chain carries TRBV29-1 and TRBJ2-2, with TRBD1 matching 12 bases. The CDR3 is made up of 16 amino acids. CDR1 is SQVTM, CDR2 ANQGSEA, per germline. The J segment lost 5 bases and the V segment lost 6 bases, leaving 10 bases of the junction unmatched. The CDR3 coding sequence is TGCAGCGTGAGGGACAGGGGGCGACAAGGGACCGGGGAGCTGTTTTTT. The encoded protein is CSVRDRGRQGTGELFF.

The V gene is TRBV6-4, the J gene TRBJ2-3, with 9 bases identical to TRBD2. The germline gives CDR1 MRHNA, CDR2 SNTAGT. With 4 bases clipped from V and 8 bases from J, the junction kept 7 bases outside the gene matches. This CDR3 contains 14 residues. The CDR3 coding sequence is TGTGCCAGCAGTGGAGCGGGGGGCCCAGCTACGCAGTATTTT. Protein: CASSGAGGPATQYF.

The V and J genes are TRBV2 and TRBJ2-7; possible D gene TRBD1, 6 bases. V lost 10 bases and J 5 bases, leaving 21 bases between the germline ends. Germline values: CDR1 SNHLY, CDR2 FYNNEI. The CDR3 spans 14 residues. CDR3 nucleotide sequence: TGTGCCACCGCTACCGGGACAAGGCCCGACGAGCAGTACTTC. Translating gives CATATGTRPDEQYF. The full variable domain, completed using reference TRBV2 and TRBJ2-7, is EPEVTQTPSHQVTQMGQEVILRCVPISNHLYFYWYRQILGQKVEFLVSFYNNEISEKSEIFDDQFSVERPDGSNFTLKIRSTKLEDSAMYFCATATGTRPDEQYFGPGTRLTVT.

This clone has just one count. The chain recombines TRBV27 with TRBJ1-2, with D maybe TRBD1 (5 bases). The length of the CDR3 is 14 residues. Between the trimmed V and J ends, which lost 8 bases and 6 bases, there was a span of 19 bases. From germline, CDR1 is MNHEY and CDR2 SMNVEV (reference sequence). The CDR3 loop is CASRGRPGPNGYTF. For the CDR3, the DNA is TGTGCCAGCCGTGGCCGGCCAGGGCCCAATGGCTACACCTTC.

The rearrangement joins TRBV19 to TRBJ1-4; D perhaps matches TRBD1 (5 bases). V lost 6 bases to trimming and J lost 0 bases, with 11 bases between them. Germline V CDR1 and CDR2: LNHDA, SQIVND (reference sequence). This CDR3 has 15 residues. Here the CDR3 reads CASRTGPATNEKLFF. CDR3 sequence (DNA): TGTGCCAGTAGAACAGGACCTGCAACTAATGAAAAACTGTTTTTT.

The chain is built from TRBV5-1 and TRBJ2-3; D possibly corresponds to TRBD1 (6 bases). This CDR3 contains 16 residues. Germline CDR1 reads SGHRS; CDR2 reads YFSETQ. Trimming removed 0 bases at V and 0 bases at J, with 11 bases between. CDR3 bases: TGCGCCAGCAGCTTGGGATTACAGGGAAGCACAGATACGCAGTATTTT. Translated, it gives CASSLGLQGSTDTQYF. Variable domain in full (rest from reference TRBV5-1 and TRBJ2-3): KAGVTQTPRYLIKTRGQQVTLSCSPISGHRSVSWYQQTPGQGLQFLFEYFSETQRNKGNFPGRFSGRQFSNSRSEMNVSTLELGDSALYLCASSLGLQGSTDTQYFGPGTRLTVL.

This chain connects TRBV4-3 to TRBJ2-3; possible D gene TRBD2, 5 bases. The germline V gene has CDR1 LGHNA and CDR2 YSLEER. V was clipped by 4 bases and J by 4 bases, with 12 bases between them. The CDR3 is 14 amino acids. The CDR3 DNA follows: TGCGCCAGCAGCCCCCAGGACTTATCAGATACGCAGTATTTT. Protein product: CASSPQDLSDTQYF.

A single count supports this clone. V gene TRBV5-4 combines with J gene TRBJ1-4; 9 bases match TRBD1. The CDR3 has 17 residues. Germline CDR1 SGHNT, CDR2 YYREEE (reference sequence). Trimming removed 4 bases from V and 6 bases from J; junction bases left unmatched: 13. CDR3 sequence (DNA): TGTGCCAGCAGCCACGCAGGCCACAGGGGGCGGGATGAAAAACTGTTTTTT. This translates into CASSHAGHRGRDEKLFF.